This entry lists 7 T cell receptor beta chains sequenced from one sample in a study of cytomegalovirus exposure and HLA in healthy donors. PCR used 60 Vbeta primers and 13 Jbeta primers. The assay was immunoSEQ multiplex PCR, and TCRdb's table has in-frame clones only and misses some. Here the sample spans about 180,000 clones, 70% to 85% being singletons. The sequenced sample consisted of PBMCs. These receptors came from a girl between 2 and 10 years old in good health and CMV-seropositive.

The CDR3 DNA reads TGCGCCAGCAGCGAAACCACGGCAACGGGTCCCTACGAGCAGTACTTC. It translates to CASSETTATGPYEQYF. The chain uses TRBV5-1 and TRBJ2-7; D remains ambiguous. Trimming left V 4 bases short and J 2 bases short, with 19 bases between. CDR3 length: 16 residues. From germline, CDR1 is SGHRS and CDR2 YFSETQ.

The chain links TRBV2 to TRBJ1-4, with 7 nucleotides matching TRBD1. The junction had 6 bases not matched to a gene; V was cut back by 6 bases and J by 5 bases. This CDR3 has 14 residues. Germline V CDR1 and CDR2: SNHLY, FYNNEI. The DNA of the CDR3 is TGTGCCAGCAGGTCCGGGACAGAGAATGAAAAACTGTTTTTT. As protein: CASRSGTENEKLFF.

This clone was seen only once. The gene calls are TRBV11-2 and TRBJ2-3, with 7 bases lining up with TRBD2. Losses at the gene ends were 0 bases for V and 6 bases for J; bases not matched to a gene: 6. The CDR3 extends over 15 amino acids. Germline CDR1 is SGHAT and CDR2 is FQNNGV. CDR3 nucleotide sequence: TGTGCCAGCAGCTTAGACAACGGGGGGTCGGATACGCAGTATTTT. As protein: CASSLDNGGSDTQYF.

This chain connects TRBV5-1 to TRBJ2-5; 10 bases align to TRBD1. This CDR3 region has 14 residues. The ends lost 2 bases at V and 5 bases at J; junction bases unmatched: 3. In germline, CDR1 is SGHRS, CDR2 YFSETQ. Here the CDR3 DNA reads TGCGCCAGCAGCTTAGACAGGGGGCGGGAGACCCAGTACTTC. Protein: CASSLDRGRETQYF.

The CDR3 loop is CASILETESYEQYF. DNA of the CDR3: TGTGCCAGCATTCTGGAGACCGAGTCCTACGAGCAGTACTTC. The chain is built from TRBV6-1 and TRBJ2-7; D gene unclear. V gave up 7 bases and J gave up 1 base, with 14 bases separating them. There are 14 residues in the CDR3. Germline V lookup: CDR1 MNHNS, CDR2 SASEGT.

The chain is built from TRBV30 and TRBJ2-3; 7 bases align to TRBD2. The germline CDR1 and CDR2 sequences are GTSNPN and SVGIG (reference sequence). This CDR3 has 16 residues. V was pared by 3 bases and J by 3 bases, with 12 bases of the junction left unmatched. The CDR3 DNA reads TGTGCCTGGAGCGGCGGGAGTGAGATAGCGACAGATACGCAGTATTTT. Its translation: CAWSGGSEIATDTQYF. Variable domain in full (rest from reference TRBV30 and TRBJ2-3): SQTIHQWPATLVQPVGSPLSLECTVEGTSNPNLYWYRQAAGRGLQLLFYSVGIGQISSEVPQNLSASRPQDRQFILSSKKLLLSDSGFYLCAWSGGSEIATDTQYFGPGTRLTVL.

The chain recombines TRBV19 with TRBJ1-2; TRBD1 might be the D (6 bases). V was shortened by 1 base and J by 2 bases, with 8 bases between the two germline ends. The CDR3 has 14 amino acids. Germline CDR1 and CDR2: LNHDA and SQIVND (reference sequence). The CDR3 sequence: CASSIGQANYGYTF. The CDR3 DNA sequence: TGTGCCAGTAGTATAGGACAGGCAAACTATGGCTACACCTTC.